This T cell receptor (beta chain) was identified during a study of molecular identifiers for immune sequencing clone quantification. Overall study: Replicate experiments divided RNA from about 20,000 or 100,000 naive CD8 cells into five parts and sequenced four.

Sorting selected naive CD8 T cells with a CD8+CD4-CCR7+CD45RA+ phenotype. This clonotype was detected many times. The antigen is undetermined. Study-wide findings and caveats: Underestimated sizes of highly expanded clones could result from identical TCR molecules that share a barcode.

TCRdb reanalysed the PCR reads using MiXCR and keeps one entry per CDR3 protein. The sample includes just under 650,000 distinct CDR3 sequences, roughly 21% of them seen just once. The clonotype was recovered from a human donor in good health. Some libraries in this study had Jurkat cell RNA spiked in. The sample comprised naive CD8+ T cells from blood, with Jurkat cell RNA spiked in. Subset of the sample: FACS-sorted CD8+CD4-CCR7+CD45RA+ naive T cells.

CDR3 bases: TGCGCCAGCAGCCAAGAATTTGGGACCTTCATTCAGTACTTC. This encodes CASSQEFGTFIQYF. The chain employs TRBV4-3 and TRBJ2-4, with D perhaps TRBD1 or TRBD2 (5 bases each). Per the germline V gene, CDR1 is LGHNA and CDR2 is YSLEER. The length of the CDR3 is 14 residues. Trimming stripped 0 bases from V and 9 bases from J, with 12 bases between.